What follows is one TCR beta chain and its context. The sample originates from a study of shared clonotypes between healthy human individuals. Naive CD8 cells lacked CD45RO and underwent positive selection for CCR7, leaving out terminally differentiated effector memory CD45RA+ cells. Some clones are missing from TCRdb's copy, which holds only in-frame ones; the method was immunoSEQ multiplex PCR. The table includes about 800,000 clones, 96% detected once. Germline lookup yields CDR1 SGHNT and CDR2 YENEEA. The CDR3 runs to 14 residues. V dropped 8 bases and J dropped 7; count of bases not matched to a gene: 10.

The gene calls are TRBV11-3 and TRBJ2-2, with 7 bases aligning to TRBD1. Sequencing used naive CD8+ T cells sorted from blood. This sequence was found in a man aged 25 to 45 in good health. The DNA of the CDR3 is TGTGCCAGCTCGGATAGGGGGCTTTTCGGGGAGCTGTTTTTT. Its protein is CASSDRGLFGELFF.